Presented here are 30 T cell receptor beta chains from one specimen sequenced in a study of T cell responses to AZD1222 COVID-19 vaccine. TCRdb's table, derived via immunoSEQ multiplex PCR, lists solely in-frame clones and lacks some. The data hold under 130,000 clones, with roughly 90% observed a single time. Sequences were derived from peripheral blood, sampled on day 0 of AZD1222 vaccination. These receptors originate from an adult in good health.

The CDR3 spells CASSMAQGDEQFF. CDR3 DNA: TGTGCCAGTAGTATGGCACAGGGGGATGAGCAGTTCTTC. The chain is built from TRBV19 and TRBJ2-1, with 8 bases aligning to TRBD1. The CDR3 contains 13 residues. The V segment lost 3 bases and the J segment 8 bases; nucleotides outside the gene matches: 3. Germline values: CDR1 LNHDA, CDR2 SQIVND (reference sequence).

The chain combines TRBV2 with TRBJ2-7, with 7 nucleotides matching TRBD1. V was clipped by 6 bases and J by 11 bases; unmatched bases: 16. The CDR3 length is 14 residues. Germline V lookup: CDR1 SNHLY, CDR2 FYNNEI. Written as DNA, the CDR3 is TGTGCCAGCAGATCAGGGACAGCGGCCCTAAAAAAGTACTTC. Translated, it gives CASRSGTAALKKYF.

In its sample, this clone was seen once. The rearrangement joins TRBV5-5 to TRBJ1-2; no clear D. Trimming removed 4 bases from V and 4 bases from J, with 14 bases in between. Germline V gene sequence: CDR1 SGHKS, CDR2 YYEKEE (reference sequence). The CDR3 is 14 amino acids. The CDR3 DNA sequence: TGTGCCAGCAGCCTGACCGAACGGGGCTATGGCTACACCTTC. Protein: CASSLTERGYGYTF. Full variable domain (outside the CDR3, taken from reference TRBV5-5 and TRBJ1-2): DAGVTQSPTHLIKTRGQQVTLRCSPISGHKSVSWYQQVLGQGPQFIFQYYEKEERGRGNFPDRFSARQFPNYSSELNVNALLLGDSALYLCASSLTERGYGYTFGSGTRLTVV.

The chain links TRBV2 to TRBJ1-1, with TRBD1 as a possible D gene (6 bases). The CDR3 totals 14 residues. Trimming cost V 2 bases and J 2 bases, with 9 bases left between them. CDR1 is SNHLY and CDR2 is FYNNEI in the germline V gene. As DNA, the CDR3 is TGTGCCAGCAGTGAATTACAGGGTAACACTGAAGCTTTCTTT. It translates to CASSELQGNTEAFF.

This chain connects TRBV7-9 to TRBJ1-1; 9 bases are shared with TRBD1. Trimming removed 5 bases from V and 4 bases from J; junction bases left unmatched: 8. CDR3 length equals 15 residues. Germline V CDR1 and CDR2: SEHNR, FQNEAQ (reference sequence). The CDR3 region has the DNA TGTGCCAGCAGCACGACGACAGGGGGAGGCACTGAAGCTTTCTTT. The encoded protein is CASSTTTGGGTEAFF.

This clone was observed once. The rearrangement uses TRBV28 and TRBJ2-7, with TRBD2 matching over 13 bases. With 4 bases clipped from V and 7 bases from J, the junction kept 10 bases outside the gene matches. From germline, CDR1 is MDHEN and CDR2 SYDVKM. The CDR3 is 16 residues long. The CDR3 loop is CASSSSGTSGTQEQYF. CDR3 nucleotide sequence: TGTGCCAGCAGTTCTTCCGGGACTAGCGGGACACAAGAGCAGTACTTC.

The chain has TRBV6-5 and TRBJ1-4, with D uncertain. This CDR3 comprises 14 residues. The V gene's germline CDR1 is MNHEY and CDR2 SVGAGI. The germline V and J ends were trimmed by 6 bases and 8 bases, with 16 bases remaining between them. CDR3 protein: CASSPEGGEEKLFF. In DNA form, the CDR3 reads TGTGCCAGCAGCCCGGAGGGAGGCGAAGAAAAACTGTTTTTT.

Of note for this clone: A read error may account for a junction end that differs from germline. CDR3 nucleotides: TGTGCCAGCAGCTTATTGGGGGGCAGCAACCAGCCCCAGCATTTT. Amino acids: CASSLLGGSNQPQHF. The chain uses TRBV7-2 and TRBJ1-5, with a weak D call TRBD1 (6 bases). Germline values: CDR1 SGHTA, CDR2 FQGNSA. This CDR3 spans 15 amino acids.

The CDR3 sequence: CASSLQDTGELFF. CDR3 sequence (DNA): TGTGCCAGCAGCTTACAAGACACCGGGGAGCTGTTTTTT. This chain uses TRBV7-2 with TRBJ2-2; unclear D gene. Germline CDR1 is SGHTA and CDR2 is FQGNSA. The CDR3 is 13 amino acids. V was clipped by 2 bases and J by 3 bases, with 4 bases between them.

The CDR3 here is CASSQLGLPYEQYF. The CDR3 bases are TGTGCCAGCAGCCAACTGGGACTGCCCTACGAGCAGTACTTC. This chain links TRBV3-1 (or the pseudogene TRBV3-2) with TRBJ2-7; the D gene is possibly TRBD2 (6 bases). The V gene's germline CDR1 is LGHDT and CDR2 YNNKEL (reference sequence). V gave up 2 bases and J gave up 2 bases, with 10 bases separating them. This CDR3 contains 14 residues.

DNA of the CDR3: TGCGCCAGCAGCGTGAAGTTGGATACGCAGTATTTT. The encoded protein is CASSVKLDTQYF. The chain uses TRBV5-1 and TRBJ2-3; no firm D call. Trimming cost V 4 bases and J 6 bases, with 9 bases left between them. The CDR3 extends over 12 amino acids. Germline CDR1 reads SGHRS; CDR2 reads YFSETQ.

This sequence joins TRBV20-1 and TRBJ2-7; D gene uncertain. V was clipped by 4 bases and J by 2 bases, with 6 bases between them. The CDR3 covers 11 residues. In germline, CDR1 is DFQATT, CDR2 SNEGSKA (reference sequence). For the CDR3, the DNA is TGCAGTGCTATAGCCGCCTACGAGCAGTACTTC. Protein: CSAIAAYEQYF.

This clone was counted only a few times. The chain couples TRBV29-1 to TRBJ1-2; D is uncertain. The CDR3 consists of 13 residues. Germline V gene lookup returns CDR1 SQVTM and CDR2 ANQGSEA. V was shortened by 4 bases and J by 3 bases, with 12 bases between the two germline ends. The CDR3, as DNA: TGCAGCGTTGCTGATCCCACTGACTATGGCTACACCTTC. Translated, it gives CSVADPTDYGYTF.

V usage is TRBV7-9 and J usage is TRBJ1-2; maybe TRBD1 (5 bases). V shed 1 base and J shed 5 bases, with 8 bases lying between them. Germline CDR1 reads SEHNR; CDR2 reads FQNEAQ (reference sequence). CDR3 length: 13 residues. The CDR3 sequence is CASSLGQGYGYTF. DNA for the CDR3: TGTGCCAGCAGCTTAGGGCAGGGTTATGGCTACACCTTC.

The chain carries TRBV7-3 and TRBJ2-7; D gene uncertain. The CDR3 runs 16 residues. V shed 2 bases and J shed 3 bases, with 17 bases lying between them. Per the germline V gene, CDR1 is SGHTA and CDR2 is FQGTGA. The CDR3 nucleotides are TGTGCCAGCAGCTTAGGCGCCCCCCTCGCAGGCTACGAGCAGTACTTC. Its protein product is CASSLGAPLAGYEQYF.

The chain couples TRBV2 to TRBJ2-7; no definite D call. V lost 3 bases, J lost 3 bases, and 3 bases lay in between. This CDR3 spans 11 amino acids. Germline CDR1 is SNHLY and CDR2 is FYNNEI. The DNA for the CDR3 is TGTGCCAGCAGTGAGAACTACGAGCAGTACTTC. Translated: CASSENYEQYF.

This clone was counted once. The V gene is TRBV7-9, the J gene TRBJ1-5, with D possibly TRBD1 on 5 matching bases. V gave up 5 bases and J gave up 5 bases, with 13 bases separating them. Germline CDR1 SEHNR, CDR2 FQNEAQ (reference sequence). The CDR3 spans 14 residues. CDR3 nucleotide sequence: TGTGCCAGCAGCCAAGACAGCTTAGATCAGCCCCAGCATTTT. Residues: CASSQDSLDQPQHF.

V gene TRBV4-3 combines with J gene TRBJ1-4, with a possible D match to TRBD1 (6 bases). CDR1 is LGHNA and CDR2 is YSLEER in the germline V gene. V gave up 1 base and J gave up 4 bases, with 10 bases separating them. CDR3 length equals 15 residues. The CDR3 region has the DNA TGCGCCAGCAGCCAAGGGGGGACACGTAATGAAAAACTGTTTTTT. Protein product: CASSQGGTRNEKLFF.

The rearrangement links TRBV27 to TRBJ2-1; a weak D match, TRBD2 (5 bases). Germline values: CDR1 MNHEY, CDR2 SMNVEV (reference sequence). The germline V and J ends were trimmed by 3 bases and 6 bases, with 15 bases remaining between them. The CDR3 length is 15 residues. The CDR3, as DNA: TGTGCCAGCAGTTTTTCGAGAAGAGGAGGCAATGAGCAGTTCTTC. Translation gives CASSFSRRGGNEQFF.

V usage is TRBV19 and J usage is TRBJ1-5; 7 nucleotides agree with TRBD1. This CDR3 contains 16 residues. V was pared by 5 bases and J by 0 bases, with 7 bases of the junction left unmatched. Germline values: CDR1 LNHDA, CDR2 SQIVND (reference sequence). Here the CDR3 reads CASSVGTEYSNQPQHF. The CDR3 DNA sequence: TGTGCCAGTAGTGTCGGGACAGAATATAGCAATCAGCCCCAGCATTTT.

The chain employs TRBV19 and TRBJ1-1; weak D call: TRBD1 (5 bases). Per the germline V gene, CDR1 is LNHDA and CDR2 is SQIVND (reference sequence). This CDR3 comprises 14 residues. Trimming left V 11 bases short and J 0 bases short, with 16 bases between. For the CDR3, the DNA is TGTGCCGTCTATTCGGGACTGATGAACACTGAAGCTTTCTTT. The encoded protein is CAVYSGLMNTEAFF.

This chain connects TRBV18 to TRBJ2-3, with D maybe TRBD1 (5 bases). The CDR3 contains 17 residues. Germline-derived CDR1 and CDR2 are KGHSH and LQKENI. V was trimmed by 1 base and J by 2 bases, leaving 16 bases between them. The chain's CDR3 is CASSPLPLRAITDTQYF. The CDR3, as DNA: TGTGCCAGCTCACCACTCCCACTCAGGGCGATCACAGATACGCAGTATTTT.

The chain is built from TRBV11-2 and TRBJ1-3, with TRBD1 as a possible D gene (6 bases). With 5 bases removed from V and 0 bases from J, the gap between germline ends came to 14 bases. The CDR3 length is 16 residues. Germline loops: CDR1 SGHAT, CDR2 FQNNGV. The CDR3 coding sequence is TGTGCCAGCAGCCTTAGGGGGGGCACCTCTGGAAACACCATATATTTT. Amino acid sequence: CASSLRGGTSGNTIYF.

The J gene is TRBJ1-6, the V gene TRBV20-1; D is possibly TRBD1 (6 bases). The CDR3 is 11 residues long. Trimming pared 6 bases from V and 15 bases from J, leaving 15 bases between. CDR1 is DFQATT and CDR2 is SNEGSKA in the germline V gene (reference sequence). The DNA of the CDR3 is TGCAGTGCCCACAGGGAAAGGATCCTCCACTTT. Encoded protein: CSAHRERILHF.

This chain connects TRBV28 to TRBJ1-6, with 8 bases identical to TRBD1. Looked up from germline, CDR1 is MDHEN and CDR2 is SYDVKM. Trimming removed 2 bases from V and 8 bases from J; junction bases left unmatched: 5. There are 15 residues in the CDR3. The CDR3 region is CASSLEGTGYSPLHF. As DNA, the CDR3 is TGTGCCAGCAGTTTAGAGGGGACAGGATATTCACCCCTCCACTTT.

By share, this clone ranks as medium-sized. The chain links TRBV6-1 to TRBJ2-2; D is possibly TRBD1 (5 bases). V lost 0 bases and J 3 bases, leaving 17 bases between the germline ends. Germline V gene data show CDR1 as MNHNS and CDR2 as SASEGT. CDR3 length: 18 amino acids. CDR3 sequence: CASSEADTDKPHTGELFF. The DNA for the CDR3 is TGTGCCAGCAGTGAAGCGGACACGGACAAACCGCACACCGGGGAGCTGTTTTTT.

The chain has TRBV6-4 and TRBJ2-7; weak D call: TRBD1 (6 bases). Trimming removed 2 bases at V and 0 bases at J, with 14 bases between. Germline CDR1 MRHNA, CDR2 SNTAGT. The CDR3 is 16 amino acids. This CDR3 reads CASSDPRTAFSYEQYF. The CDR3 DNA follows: TGTGCCAGCAGTGACCCCCGGACAGCCTTCTCCTACGAGCAGTACTTC.

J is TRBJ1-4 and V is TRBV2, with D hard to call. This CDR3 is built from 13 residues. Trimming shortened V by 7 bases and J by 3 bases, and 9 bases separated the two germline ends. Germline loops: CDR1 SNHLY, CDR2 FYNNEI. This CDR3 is CASKWAANEKLFF. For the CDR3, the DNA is TGTGCCAGCAAATGGGCAGCTAATGAAAAACTGTTTTTT.

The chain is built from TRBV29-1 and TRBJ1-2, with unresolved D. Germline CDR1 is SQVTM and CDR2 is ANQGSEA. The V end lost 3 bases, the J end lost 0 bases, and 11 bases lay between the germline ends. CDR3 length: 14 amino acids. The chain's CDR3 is CSVEAFGANYGYTF. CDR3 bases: TGCAGCGTTGAGGCCTTCGGAGCTAACTATGGCTACACCTTC.

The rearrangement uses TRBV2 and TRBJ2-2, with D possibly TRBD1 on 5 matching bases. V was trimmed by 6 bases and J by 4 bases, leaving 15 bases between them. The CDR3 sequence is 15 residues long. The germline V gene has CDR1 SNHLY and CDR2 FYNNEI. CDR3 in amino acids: CASRRTTQGTGELFF. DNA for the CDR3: TGTGCCAGCAGGAGGACGACGCAGGGCACCGGGGAGCTGTTTTTT.